A single sample is the source of the 11 T cell receptor beta chains below, sequenced in a study of blood T cell repertoires in COVID-19. Sequencing was performed with immunoSEQ multiplex PCR; in TCRdb, only in-frame clones are kept and a portion is missing. Among around 60,000 clones, 72% were seen once, and the ten largest hold 4.8%. Sequences were obtained from peripheral blood. All receptors come from a woman aged 70-85 years with COVID-19, enrolled during active disease.

V and J are TRBV7-3 and TRBJ2-6; 10 bases are a match to TRBD1. With V trimmed by 5 bases and J by 1 base, 8 bases remained unmatched. This CDR3 contains 18 residues. In germline, CDR1 is SGHTA, CDR2 FQGTGA. CDR3 in amino acids: CASSTPTGGVSGANVLTF. CDR3 in DNA: TGTGCCAGCAGCACCCCGACAGGGGGCGTTTCTGGGGCCAACGTCCTGACTTTC.

The chain is built from TRBV19 and TRBJ1-3; no definite D call. Germline CDR1 reads LNHDA; CDR2 reads SQIVND (reference sequence). The CDR3 contains 14 residues. V was clipped by 5 bases and J by 2 bases, with 10 bases between them. The DNA for the CDR3 is TGTGCCAGTAGTTGGGCAGGCGCTGGAAACACCATATATTTT. Encoded protein: CASSWAGAGNTIYF.

This sequence joins TRBV7-2 and TRBJ2-7; maybe TRBD2 (6 bases). V was shortened by 4 bases and J by 7 bases, with 14 bases between the two germline ends. Germline loops: CDR1 SGHTA, CDR2 FQGNSA. This CDR3 has 13 residues. CDR3 sequence: CASSWGDLGEQYF. The CDR3 region has the DNA TGTGCCAGCAGCTGGGGGGACCTAGGAGAGCAGTACTTC.

This rearrangement joins TRBV5-1 to TRBJ2-5; 7 nucleotides agree with TRBD2. With 2 bases clipped from V and 3 bases from J, the junction kept 1 base outside the gene matches. CDR3 length: 13 residues. The V gene's germline CDR1 is SGHRS and CDR2 YFSETQ. The CDR3 region is CASSLGREETQYF. The CDR3 region has the DNA TGCGCCAGCAGCTTAGGGAGGGAAGAGACCCAGTACTTC.

There are a few counts of this clone. V gene TRBV27 combines with J gene TRBJ1-3; the D is unclear. The CDR3 runs to 13 residues. V lost 7 bases and J lost 0, with 7 bases in between. Germline loops: CDR1 MNHEY, CDR2 SMNVEV (reference sequence). The CDR3 coding sequence is TGTGCCAGCAAGTCGAGCTCTGGAAACACCATATATTTT. Its translation is CASKSSSGNTIYF.

The CDR3 is CASSLAANTGELFF. CDR3 nucleotide sequence: TGTGCCAGCAGCTTGGCCGCCAACACCGGGGAGCTGTTTTTT. This chain links TRBV11-3 with TRBJ2-2; D is unresolved. The CDR3 runs 14 residues. Per germline, CDR1 SGHNT and CDR2 YENEEA. V lost 3 bases and J lost 2, with 7 bases in between.

This chain links TRBV5-1 with TRBJ1-1; D possibly corresponds to TRBD1 (5 bases). Germline V gene lookup returns CDR1 SGHRS and CDR2 YFSETQ. The CDR3 has 15 amino acids. Trimming removed 0 bases from V and 0 bases from J, with 9 bases in between. For the CDR3, the DNA is TGCGCCAGCAGCTTGGGACAGCTCATGAACACTGAAGCTTTCTTT. Amino acid sequence: CASSLGQLMNTEAFF.

This chain links TRBV12-3 or TRBV12-4 with TRBJ2-7; the D gene is possibly TRBD2 (6 bases). V lost 4 bases and J lost 3, with 10 bases in between. This CDR3 is 13 amino acids long. The CDR3 nucleotides read TGTGCCAGCAGTTCGGGACTTATCTACGAGCAGTACGTC. It specifies CASSSGLIYEQYV.

V is TRBV15 and J is TRBJ2-3; TRBD2 might be the D (7 bases). V dropped 0 bases and J dropped 7 bases, with 11 bases sitting between them. This CDR3 comprises 14 residues. Per the germline V gene, CDR1 is LNHNV and CDR2 is YYDKDF (reference sequence). The CDR3 is CATSREGGLNTQYF. The CDR3 DNA reads as TGTGCCACCAGCAGAGAGGGGGGGCTAAATACGCAGTATTTT.

The chain recombines TRBV5-1 with TRBJ1-1, with a tentative D call TRBD1 (6 bases). The CDR3 runs 15 residues. Deletions cut 2 bases from V and 1 base from J, with 12 bases between. Germline values: CDR1 SGHRS, CDR2 YFSETQ. The CDR3 here is CASSFAGARNTEAFF. CDR3 nucleotides: TGCGCCAGCAGCTTCGCAGGGGCCAGGAACACTGAAGCTTTCTTT.

This chain joins TRBV5-4 and TRBJ2-7; D possibly corresponds to TRBD2 (6 bases). Trimming stripped 2 bases from V and 7 bases from J, with 10 bases between. The CDR3 spans 12 residues. CDR1 is SGHNT, CDR2 YYREEE, per germline (reference sequence). Here the CDR3 reads CASSFAGREQYF. The CDR3 region has the DNA TGTGCCAGCAGCTTCGCGGGACGTGAGCAGTACTTC.